One T cell receptor (beta chain) is described in this entry. The antigen remains undetermined. The data stem from a study of identical twins. Healthy Caucasian individuals made up all the donors. Study results and caveats: Out-of-frame alpha sequences that twins shared showed excess low generation probability. Cord blood beta clonotypes that were abundant carried fewer insertions, and memory repertoires showed no such trend. For monozygotic twins, models underestimated out-of-frame TCR alpha sharing.

TCRdb itself ran the 5' RACE reads through MiXCR, one entry per CDR3 protein. This sample has under 300,000 distinct CDR3 sequences, with roughly 13% found just once. The germline V and J ends were trimmed by 4 bases and 3 bases, with 14 bases remaining between them. Germline CDR1 and CDR2: SEHNR and FQNEAQ (reference sequence). This CDR3 region has 15 residues. These data are also associated with another study on yellow fever vaccine responses in identical twins.

Input material: memory (CD45RO+) T cells sorted from blood. This clonotype was obtained from a woman aged 18-35 years in good health. V and J are TRBV7-9 and TRBJ2-3; D ambiguous. CDR3 amino acids: CASSSPHPSTDTQYF. The CDR3 DNA reads TGTGCCAGCAGCTCCCCCCACCCCAGTACAGATACGCAGTATTTT.